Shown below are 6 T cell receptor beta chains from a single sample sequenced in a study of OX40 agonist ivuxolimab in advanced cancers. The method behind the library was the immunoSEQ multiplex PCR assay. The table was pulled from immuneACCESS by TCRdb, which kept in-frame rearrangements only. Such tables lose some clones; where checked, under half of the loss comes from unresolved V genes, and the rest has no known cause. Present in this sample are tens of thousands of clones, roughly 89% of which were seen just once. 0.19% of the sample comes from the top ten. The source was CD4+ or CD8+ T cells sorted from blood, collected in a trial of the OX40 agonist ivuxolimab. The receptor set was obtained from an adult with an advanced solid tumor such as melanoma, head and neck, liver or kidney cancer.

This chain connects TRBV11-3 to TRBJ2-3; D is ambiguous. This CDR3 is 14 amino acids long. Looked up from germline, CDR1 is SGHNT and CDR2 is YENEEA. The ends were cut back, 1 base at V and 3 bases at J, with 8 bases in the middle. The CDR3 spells CASSLGGQTDTQYF. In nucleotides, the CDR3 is TGTGCCAGCAGCTTAGGTGGGCAGACAGATACGCAGTATTTT.

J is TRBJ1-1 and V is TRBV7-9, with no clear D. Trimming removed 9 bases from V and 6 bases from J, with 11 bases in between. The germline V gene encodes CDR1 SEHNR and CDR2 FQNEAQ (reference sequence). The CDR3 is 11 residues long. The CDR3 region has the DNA TGTGCCAGTAGGGAAGGCCCTGAAGCTTTCTTT. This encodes CASREGPEAFF. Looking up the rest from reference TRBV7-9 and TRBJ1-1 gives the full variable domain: DTGVSQNPRHKITKRGQNVTFRCDPISEHNRLYWYRQTLGQGPEFLTYFQNEAQLEKSRLLSDRFSAERPKGSFSTLEIQRTEQGDSAMYLCASREGPEAFFGQGTRLTVV.

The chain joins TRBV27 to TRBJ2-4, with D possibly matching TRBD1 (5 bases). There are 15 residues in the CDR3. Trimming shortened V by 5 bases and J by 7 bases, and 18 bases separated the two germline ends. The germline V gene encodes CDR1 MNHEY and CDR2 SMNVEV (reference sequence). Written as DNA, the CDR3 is TGTGCCAGCAGTCCCTCCAGGGTTTCGGGCAACATTCAGTACTTC. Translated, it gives CASSPSRVSGNIQYF.

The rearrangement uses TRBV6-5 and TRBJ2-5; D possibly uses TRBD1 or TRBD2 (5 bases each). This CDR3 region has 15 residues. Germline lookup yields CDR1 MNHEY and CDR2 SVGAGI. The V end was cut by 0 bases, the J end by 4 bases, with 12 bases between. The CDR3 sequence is CASSYSLGVVETQYF. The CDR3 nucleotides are TGTGCCAGCAGTTACTCGTTGGGGGTAGTAGAGACCCAGTACTTC.

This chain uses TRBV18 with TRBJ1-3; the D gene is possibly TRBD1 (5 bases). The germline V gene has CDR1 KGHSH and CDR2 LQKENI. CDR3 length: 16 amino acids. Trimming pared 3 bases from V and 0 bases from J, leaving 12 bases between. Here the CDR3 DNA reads TGTGCCAGCTCACCCCCAGGGATACTCTCTGGAAACACCATATATTTT. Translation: CASSPPGILSGNTIYF.

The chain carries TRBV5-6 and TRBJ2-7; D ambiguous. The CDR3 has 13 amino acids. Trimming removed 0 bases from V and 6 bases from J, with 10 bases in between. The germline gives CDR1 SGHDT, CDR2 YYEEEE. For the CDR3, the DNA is TGTGCCAGCAGCTTGGCCTACCTTGGCGAGCAGTACTTC. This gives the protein CASSLAYLGEQYF.